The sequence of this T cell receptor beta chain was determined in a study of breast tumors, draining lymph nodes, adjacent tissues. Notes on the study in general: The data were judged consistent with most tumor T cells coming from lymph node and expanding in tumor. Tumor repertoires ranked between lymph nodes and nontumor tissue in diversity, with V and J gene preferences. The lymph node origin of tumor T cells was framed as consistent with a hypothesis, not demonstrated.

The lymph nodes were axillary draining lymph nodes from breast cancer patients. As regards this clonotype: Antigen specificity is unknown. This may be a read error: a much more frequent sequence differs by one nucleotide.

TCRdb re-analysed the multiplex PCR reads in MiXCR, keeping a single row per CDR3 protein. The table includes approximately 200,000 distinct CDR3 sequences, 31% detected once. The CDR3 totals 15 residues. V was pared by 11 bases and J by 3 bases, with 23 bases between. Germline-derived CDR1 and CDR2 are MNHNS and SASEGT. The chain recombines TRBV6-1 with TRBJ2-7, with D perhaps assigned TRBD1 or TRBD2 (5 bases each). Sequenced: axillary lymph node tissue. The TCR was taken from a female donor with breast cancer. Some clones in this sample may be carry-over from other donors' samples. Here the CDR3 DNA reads TGTGCCGGCACTCGTAGGGGAGACGAGGTCTACGAGCAGTACTTC. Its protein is CAGTRRGDEVYEQYF.